The rows below give T cell receptor beta chains drawn from one sample of a study of blood T cell repertoires in COVID-19. The method was immunoSEQ multiplex PCR; TCRdb's version includes in-frame clones alone and lacks a portion of them. The repertoire holds hundreds of thousands of clones, with around 88% as singletons. The sequenced sample consisted of PBMCs or T cells enriched from blood (not recorded which). The source is a woman aged 45 to 65 with acute COVID-19. Both conserved end residues are part of each CDR3. The D gene is left open where the match is weak. Some rows have no size entry. The others give once, few or many, or a class for an expanded clone.

.	TRBV7-2	TRBD1	15	TRBJ1-2	TGTGCCAGCAGCCAGAACACAGGGGGCGCCGGAGGCTACACCTTC	CASSQNTGGAGGYTF
.	TRBV27	TRBD2	15	TRBJ2-7	TGTGCCAGCAGTTTAGGGACTAGCAAAACCTACGAGCAGTACTTC	CASSLGTSKTYEQYF
.	TRBV6-5	TRBD1	14	TRBJ2-7	TGTGCCAGTCGGAACCAGGGGGCTGTTTACGAGCAGTACTTC	CASRNQGAVYEQYF
.	TRBV30	TRBD2	14	TRBJ2-1	TGTGCCTGGAGTATTAGCGGGAGGGCCGGTGAGCAGTTCTTC	CAWSISGRAGEQFF
.	TRBV5-4	TRBD2	15	TRBJ2-7	TGTGCCAGCAGCTCGGAAGCGGGAGGGCCGACGAAGCAGTACTTC	CASSSEAGGPTKQYF
.	TRBV4-1	.	17	TRBJ2-7	TGCGCCAGCAGCCAAGATCTGGGCGGGAAGCGGTCCGGCGAGCAGTACTTC	CASSQDLGGKRSGEQYF
.	TRBV28	.	14	TRBJ1-3	TGTGCCAGCAGTCTCAGTCTTTATGGAAACACCATATATTTT	CASSLSLYGNTIYF
.	TRBV15	.	16	TRBJ1-5	TGTGCCACCAGCAGAGATGGTGGCCGTAGCAATCAGCCCCAGCATTTT	CATSRDGGRSNQPQHF
once	TRBV6-5	.	16	TRBJ1-5	TGTGCCAGCAGTTCGATTAAACATTATAGCAATCAGCCCCAGCATTTT	CASSSIKHYSNQPQHF
.	TRBV18	.	13	TRBJ2-7	TGTGCCAGCTCACCCAGCGAATTCTACGAGCAGTACTTC	CASSPSEFYEQYF
.	TRBV4-3	.	18	TRBJ2-7	TGCGCCAGCAGCCAAGATCTGAGGGGGTCACCTGGTTTCTACGAGCAGTACTTC	CASSQDLRGSPGFYEQYF
.	TRBV10-3	TRBD2	15	TRBJ2-2	TGTGCCATCAAGACGGGAGGGCTAAACACCGGGGAGCTGTTTTTT	CAIKTGGLNTGELFF
.	TRBV6-5	TRBD1	15	TRBJ1-2	TGTGCCAGCAGTAGCATAGACAGGGGAAACTATGGCTACACCTTC	CASSSIDRGNYGYTF
.	TRBV4-1	TRBD1	17	TRBJ1-2	TGCGCCAGCAGCCGTCGACAGGGTTTGGGTTCTAACTATGGCTACACCTTC	CASSRRQGLGSNYGYTF
few	TRBV3-1/TRBV3-2	.	15	TRBJ2-1	TGTGCCAGCAGCCCACCCAGAGGCGAGAGATGGGAGCAGTTCTTC	CASSPPRGERWEQFF
.	TRBV9	TRBD2	16	TRBJ2-1	TGTGCCAGCAGCGGTGGACTAGCGGGAGGTTATAATGAGCAGTTCTTC	CASSGGLAGGYNEQFF
.	TRBV28	.	14	TRBJ2-7	TGTGCCAGCAGTTTATGGCGGGGCAGCTACGAGCAGTACTTC	CASSLWRGSYEQYF
once	TRBV7-6	.	14	TRBJ2-1	TGTGCCAGCAGTCTTTACGACGGGGGCAATGAGCAGTTCTTC	CASSLYDGGNEQFF
.	TRBV12-3/TRBV12-4	.	12	TRBJ1-2	TGTGCCAGCACCCCAGGGGCCTATGGCTACACCTTC	CASTPGAYGYTF
once	TRBV18	.	14	TRBJ1-1	TGTGCCAGCTCACCACCTTCAGTGAACACTGAAGCTTTCTTT	CASSPPSVNTEAFF
.	TRBV18	TRBD2	15	TRBJ2-3	TGTGCCAGCTCAATTTCGGCGGGAGCCCTAGATACGCAGTATTTT	CASSISAGALDTQYF
.	TRBV4-1	.	14	TRBJ1-1	TGCGCCAGCAGCCAACAACCGGGGAACACTGAAGCTTTCTTT	CASSQQPGNTEAFF
.	TRBV7-9	.	15	TRBJ2-3	TGTGCCAGCAGCTTCGAGGTCAGGGTGGGAGATACGCAGTATTTT	CASSFEVRVGDTQYF
.	TRBV11-2	.	14	TRBJ2-5	TGTGCCAGCAGCTTAGGGTCTAGTAGAGAGACCCAGTACTTC	CASSLGSSRETQYF
.	TRBV28	.	14	TRBJ1-4	TGTGCCAGCTCGACTAGCCAGCTTAATGAAAAACTGTTTTTT	CASSTSQLNEKLFF
.	TRBV27	.	14	TRBJ1-6	TGTGCCAGCAGTTACTTGGTTACTAATTCACCCCTCCACTTT	CASSYLVTNSPLHF
.	TRBV27	TRBD1	16	TRBJ1-5	TGTGCCAGCAGTCCCTTGACAGGGGCAAGCAATCAGCCCCAGCATTTT	CASSPLTGASNQPQHF
.	TRBV25-1	TRBD2	18	TRBJ2-2	TGTGCCAGCAGTGAATATGAATCTAGCGGGAGTCGAACCGGGGAGCTGTTTTTT	CASSEYESSGSRTGELFF
once	TRBV6-1	TRBD1	15	TRBJ2-2	TGTGCCAGCAGAGAAGACAGGGGAAAGGCCGGGGAGCTGTTTTTT	CASREDRGKAGELFF